This TCR beta chain was captured by sequencing in a study of T cell repertoires and leukemia-associated antigens. Across the study: Samples yielded roughly 3.3 to 5.0 million effective reads each, about 17 million overall. Whole-study results and caveats: Specificity and function of the expanded clones need further investigation. No significant group difference appeared in Vbeta, Jbeta or VDJ counts.

Many counts were recorded for this clonotype. Its antigen is currently unknown. The CD3+ T cells first had an overnight rest without serum. TCRdb used MiXCR to reprocess the 5' RACE reads, holding one entry per CDR3 protein. This table has over 10,000 distinct CDR3 sequences, about two fifths appearing once. This clonotype originated in a female donor in good health. The source material was CD3+ T cells sorted from blood and cultured.

CDR3 nucleotides: TGCAGCGTTGGACCCTTTAGGGGCAGGGGGATGGGGGGGGAGCTGTTTTTT. Its protein is CSVGPFRGRGMGGELFF. This chain uses TRBV29-1 with TRBJ2-2; 7 bases line up with TRBD1. The CDR3 is 17 amino acids. The V gene end was trimmed by 4 bases and the J gene end by 8 bases; junction bases not matched to a gene: 19. In germline, CDR1 is SQVTM, CDR2 ANQGSEA.